This is a list of T cell receptor beta chains from one sample in a study of molecular identifiers for immune sequencing clone quantification. TCRdb fed the PCR reads into MiXCR, producing one record per CDR3 protein. The sample lists about 640,000 distinct CDR3 sequences, roughly 21% seen once, with around 0.86% in the top ten. Input material: naive CD8+ T cells from blood, with Jurkat cell RNA spiked in. Every receptor here comes from a human donor in good health. Some libraries in this study had Jurkat cell RNA spiked in. Both conserved end residues are part of each CDR3. A D gene is named only where the DNA matches it firmly. Where a row states a size, it is once, few, many or the class of an expanded clone; other rows omit it.

d_gene | abundance | j_gene | v_gene | CDR3nt | CDR3aa
- | many | TRBJ2-1 | TRBV11-2 | TGTGCCAGCAGCTTAGCGGGAAACTCCTACAATGAGCAGTTCTTC | CASSLAGNSYNEQFF
TRBD2 | once | TRBJ2-1 | TRBV7-3 | TGTGCCAGCAGCCTGGTACTAGCGGGAGGGCCGGCGAATGAGCAGTTCTTC | CASSLVLAGGPANEQFF
- | many | TRBJ1-1 | TRBV14 | TGTGCCAGCAGCCCCTCAGTATACACTGAAGCTTTCTTT | CASSPSVYTEAFF
- | many | TRBJ1-3 | TRBV30 | TGTGCCTGGAGTGTACGGATAGGAAGCTCTGGAAACACCATATATTTT | CAWSVRIGSSGNTIYF
- | few | TRBJ1-2 | TRBV27 | TGTGCCAGCAGTCCCGGGGCACCAGGTTTGGGTTATGGCTACACCTTC | CASSPGAPGLGYGYTF
- | many | TRBJ2-7 | TRBV10-3 | TGTGCCATCAGTGCGATGGACAGCTACGAGCAGTACTTC | CAISAMDSYEQYF
- | many | TRBJ1-5 | TRBV12-3/TRBV12-4 | TGTGCCAGCAGACAGGACCCCCCAGATCAGCCCCAGCATTTT | CASRQDPPDQPQHF
TRBD2 | many | TRBJ2-3 | TRBV24-1 | TGTGCCACCAGTGCCTATAGCGGGGCTAGCACAGATACGCAGTATTTT | CATSAYSGASTDTQYF
TRBD1 | many | TRBJ1-5 | TRBV28 | TGTGCCAGCAGTTTATGGGGACAGCGGTACAATCAGCCCCAGCATTTT | CASSLWGQRYNQPQHF
TRBD1 | many | TRBJ1-1 | TRBV7-9 | TGTGCCAGCAGCTCTAACAGGGGGCGCGGGAACACTGAAGCTTTCTTT | CASSSNRGRGNTEAFF
TRBD2 | many | TRBJ2-7 | TRBV28 | TGTGCCAGCAGTAGCGGGGGGCAGGTCGAGCAGTACTTC | CASSSGGQVEQYF
- | - | TRBJ1-1 | TRBV6-5 | TGTGCCAGCAGTTTAGCCCTAACTACTGAAGCTTTCTTT | CASSLALTTEAFF
TRBD1 | few | TRBJ2-7 | TRBV27 | TGTGCCAGCAGTTCGTACCGGGACAGGGGTCCCTACGAGCAGTACTTC | CASSSYRDRGPYEQYF
- | many | TRBJ2-3 | TRBV12-3/TRBV12-4 | TGTGCCAGCAGCTCCTCGGGACTTCGCACAGATACGCAGTATTTT | CASSSSGLRTDTQYF
- | few | TRBJ2-1 | TRBV5-1 | TGCGCCAGCAGCTTGTACACTGACGAGCAGTTCTTC | CASSLYTDEQFF
- | many | TRBJ2-5 | TRBV27 | TGTGCCAGCATGCGGGGGCCACAGGAGACCCAGTACTTC | CASMRGPQETQYF
- | many | TRBJ2-7 | TRBV18 | TGTGCCAGCTCACCACCATGGGACGACGAGCAGTACTTC | CASSPPWDDEQYF
- | many | TRBJ1-2 | TRBV19 | TGTGCCAGTAGTTGGACAAGGGGGGCCCCAACCTATGGCTACACCTTC | CASSWTRGAPTYGYTF
- | many | TRBJ1-3 | TRBV29-1 | TGCAGCGTTAGTTTTTGGACGTACAGCTCTGGAAACACCATATATTTT | CSVSFWTYSSGNTIYF
TRBD1 | many | TRBJ2-7 | TRBV10-3 | TGTGCCATCAGTGGAGGGGACAGGCCTGGTGAGCAGTACTTC | CAISGGDRPGEQYF
- | many | TRBJ2-2 | TRBV7-9 | TGTGCCAGCAGGGTCTTTCTGGAGAAAGAGACCGGGGAGCTGTTTTTT | CASRVFLEKETGELFF
- | - | TRBJ2-2 | TRBV27 | TGTGCCTCGTTGTGGGAGAACACCGGGGAGCTGTTCTTT | CASLWENTGELFF
TRBD2 | - | TRBJ2-7 | TRBV20-1 | TGCAGTGCTTCTGCTAGCGGATACTCCTACGAGCAGTACTTC | CSASASGYSYEQYF
TRBD1 | many | TRBJ2-2 | TRBV3-1 | TGTGCCAGCAGACCTCTATCGGGACAGGGAGTAGCCGGGGAGCTGTTTTTT | CASRPLSGQGVAGELFF
- | - | TRBJ2-1 | TRBV6-1 | TGTGCCAGCAGTGAAGCGCGTGTCAATGAGCAGTTCTTC | CASSEARVNEQFF
- | many | TRBJ2-1 | TRBV7-3 | TGTGCCAGCAGCTTAACAAGCGGGCAACGGGGTGAGCAGTTCTTC | CASSLTSGQRGEQFF
TRBD2 | many | TRBJ2-3 | TRBV29-1 | TGCAGCGTTGAAGATGGGGGACTAACGAAGCGCACAGATACGCAGTATTTT | CSVEDGGLTKRTDTQYF
- | many | TRBJ1-6 | TRBV5-6 | TGTGCCAGCAGCTTGCAGGGAAATCGGTCACCCCTCCACTTT | CASSLQGNRSPLHF
- | many | TRBJ2-5 | TRBV6-5 | TGTGCCAGCAGTTACGGCAGGTCTCAAGAGACCCAGTACTTC | CASSYGRSQETQYF
- | many | TRBJ2-2 | TRBV7-9 | TGTGCCAGCAGCTTATTTCCCCCCGGGACCGGATACACCGGGGAGCTGTTTTTT | CASSLFPPGTGYTGELFF
TRBD1 | many | TRBJ1-2 | TRBV2 | TGTGCCAGCAGTTCACAGGGGACCCCATATGGCTACACCTTC | CASSSQGTPYGYTF
TRBD2 | - | TRBJ2-7 | TRBV28 | TGTGCCAGCAGAACCCAGGACGGGACTAAAGGAGATGGGCCCTCCTACGAGCAGTACTTC | CASRTQDGTKGDGPSYEQYF
TRBD2 | few | TRBJ2-1 | TRBV27 | TGTGCCAGCAAATTAGCGGGGGAGTCCTACAATGAGCAGTTCTTC | CASKLAGESYNEQFF
- | many | TRBJ2-1 | TRBV6-2/TRBV6-3 | TGTGCCAGCAGTTACTCGATCAACGAGGACGGGCAGTTCTTC | CASSYSINEDGQFF
- | few | TRBJ2-7 | TRBV2 | TGTGCCAGCAGTAACGGGGACACTGACTACGAGCAGTACTTC | CASSNGDTDYEQYF
TRBD2 | many | TRBJ2-5 | TRBV7-9 | TGTGCCAGCAGCTCCAGACTAGCGGGACCGGATGAGACCCAGTACTTC | CASSSRLAGPDETQYF
- | many | TRBJ1-5 | TRBV6-2/TRBV6-3 | TGTGCCAGCTACCCCGGCCAGGGGATTGATCAGCCCCAGCATTTT | CASYPGQGIDQPQHF
TRBD2 | many | TRBJ2-1 | TRBV2 | TGTGCCAGCACGAATAGCGGGGGCCGTTACAATGAGCAGTTCTTC | CASTNSGGRYNEQFF
- | many | TRBJ1-3 | TRBV5-6 | TGTGCCAGCAGCCACGGAGCCGGGAACACCATATATTTT | CASSHGAGNTIYF
TRBD1 | - | TRBJ2-6 | TRBV19 | TGTGCCACAACCGGGACAGGGGGGACTGGGGCCAACGTCCTGACTTTC | CATTGTGGTGANVLTF
TRBD1 | many | TRBJ2-1 | TRBV4-1 | TGCGCCAGCAGCCGAGCGACAGGGCTAGCCTACAATGAGCAGTTCTTC | CASSRATGLAYNEQFF
- | - | TRBJ2-1 | TRBV29-1 | TGCAGCACTGAATATTCGGGGAGCTCCTACAATGAGCAGTTCTTC | CSTEYSGSSYNEQFF
TRBD1 | many | TRBJ2-7 | TRBV7-2 | TGTGCCAGCAGCTTAGAAACCACACTTACAGGGGGCCTGTACGAGCAGTACTTC | CASSLETTLTGGLYEQYF
TRBD1 | - | TRBJ1-2 | TRBV10-3 | TGTGCCACAGGGGACAGGGCTCAAGTTGAAGGCTACACCTTC | CATGDRAQVEGYTF
- | - | TRBJ1-4 | TRBV5-5 | TGTGCCAGCAGCTTGGATCCCGGTGGAGAAAAACTGTTTTTT | CASSLDPGGEKLFF
TRBD1 | many | TRBJ2-5 | TRBV12-3/TRBV12-4 | TGTGCCAGCAGGCCAGGGGGCCAAGAGACCCAGTACTTC | CASRPGGQETQYF
- | many | TRBJ2-3 | TRBV6-6 | TGTGCCAGCAGTCCCCCCCCGGGATACTACACAGATACGCAGTATTTT | CASSPPPGYYTDTQYF
- | many | TRBJ1-5 | TRBV13 | TGTGCCAGCAGCCGGAGACGGGACGGAAGCAATCAGCCCCAGCATTTT | CASSRRRDGSNQPQHF
- | few | TRBJ2-1 | TRBV5-1 | TGCGCCAGCAGCTTCAGGTTAGCCGTCTACAATGAGCAGTTCTTC | CASSFRLAVYNEQFF
TRBD1 | few | TRBJ2-7 | TRBV9 | TGTGCCAGCAGCGTAGGGGACAGGGGTCCAGAGCAGTACTTC | CASSVGDRGPEQYF
- | few | TRBJ2-5 | TRBV4-3 | TGCGCCAGCAGCCAAGAATCTCAGGGGTGGCAAGAGACCCAGTACTTC | CASSQESQGWQETQYF
TRBD1 | many | TRBJ2-7 | TRBV4-3 | TGCGCCAGCAGCCAAGGAATGCTCGGGACAGGGTCATACGAGCAGTACTTC | CASSQGMLGTGSYEQYF
TRBD2 | many | TRBJ2-1 | TRBV7-7 | TGTGCTAGCAGCTCGGGACCGAGCGGGGGCGATGAGCAGTTCTTC | CASSSGPSGGDEQFF
TRBD2 | - | TRBJ2-7 | TRBV19 | TGTGCCAGTACGCCTAGCGGGGGCCCCTACGAGCAGTACTTC | CASTPSGGPYEQYF
- | few | TRBJ1-5 | TRBV19 | TGTGCCAGTAGTATACGGGGGAGTCAGCCCCAGCATTTT | CASSIRGSQPQHF